This T cell receptor (beta chain) was captured by sequencing in a study of shared clonotypes between healthy human individuals. Study conclusions and caveats: Naive CD4 clonotypes were shared across a handful of donors at about 5.2%.

In the authors' methods: Filtering was not the same, since immunoSEQ gave junction-only sequences without quality scores. Method: immunoSEQ multiplex PCR; TCRdb's copy keeps in-frame clones and lacks some. V, J and clone size reflect that table, while D and trimming were determined from the DNA. The data show roughly 2,000,000 clones, roughly 95% seen once. Regarding this clone: Its antigen is not identified.

The V gene end was trimmed by 9 bases and the J gene end by 5 bases; junction bases not matched to a gene: 9. The length of the CDR3 is 14 residues. Germline V CDR1 and CDR2: MNHEY, SMNVEV (reference sequence). It was CD45RO-negative cells, positively selected for CCR7, that made up naive CD8 cells, with terminally differentiated effector memory CD45RA+ cells excluded. The genes are TRBV27 and TRBJ2-3, with 9 nucleotides matching TRBD2. The sequence came from a man between 18 and 35 years old in good health. The sequenced material came from naive CD8+ T cells sorted from blood. As DNA, the CDR3 is TGTGCCAGTTCTGGACTAGCGCCTCAAGATACGCAGTATTTT. It translates to CASSGLAPQDTQYF.